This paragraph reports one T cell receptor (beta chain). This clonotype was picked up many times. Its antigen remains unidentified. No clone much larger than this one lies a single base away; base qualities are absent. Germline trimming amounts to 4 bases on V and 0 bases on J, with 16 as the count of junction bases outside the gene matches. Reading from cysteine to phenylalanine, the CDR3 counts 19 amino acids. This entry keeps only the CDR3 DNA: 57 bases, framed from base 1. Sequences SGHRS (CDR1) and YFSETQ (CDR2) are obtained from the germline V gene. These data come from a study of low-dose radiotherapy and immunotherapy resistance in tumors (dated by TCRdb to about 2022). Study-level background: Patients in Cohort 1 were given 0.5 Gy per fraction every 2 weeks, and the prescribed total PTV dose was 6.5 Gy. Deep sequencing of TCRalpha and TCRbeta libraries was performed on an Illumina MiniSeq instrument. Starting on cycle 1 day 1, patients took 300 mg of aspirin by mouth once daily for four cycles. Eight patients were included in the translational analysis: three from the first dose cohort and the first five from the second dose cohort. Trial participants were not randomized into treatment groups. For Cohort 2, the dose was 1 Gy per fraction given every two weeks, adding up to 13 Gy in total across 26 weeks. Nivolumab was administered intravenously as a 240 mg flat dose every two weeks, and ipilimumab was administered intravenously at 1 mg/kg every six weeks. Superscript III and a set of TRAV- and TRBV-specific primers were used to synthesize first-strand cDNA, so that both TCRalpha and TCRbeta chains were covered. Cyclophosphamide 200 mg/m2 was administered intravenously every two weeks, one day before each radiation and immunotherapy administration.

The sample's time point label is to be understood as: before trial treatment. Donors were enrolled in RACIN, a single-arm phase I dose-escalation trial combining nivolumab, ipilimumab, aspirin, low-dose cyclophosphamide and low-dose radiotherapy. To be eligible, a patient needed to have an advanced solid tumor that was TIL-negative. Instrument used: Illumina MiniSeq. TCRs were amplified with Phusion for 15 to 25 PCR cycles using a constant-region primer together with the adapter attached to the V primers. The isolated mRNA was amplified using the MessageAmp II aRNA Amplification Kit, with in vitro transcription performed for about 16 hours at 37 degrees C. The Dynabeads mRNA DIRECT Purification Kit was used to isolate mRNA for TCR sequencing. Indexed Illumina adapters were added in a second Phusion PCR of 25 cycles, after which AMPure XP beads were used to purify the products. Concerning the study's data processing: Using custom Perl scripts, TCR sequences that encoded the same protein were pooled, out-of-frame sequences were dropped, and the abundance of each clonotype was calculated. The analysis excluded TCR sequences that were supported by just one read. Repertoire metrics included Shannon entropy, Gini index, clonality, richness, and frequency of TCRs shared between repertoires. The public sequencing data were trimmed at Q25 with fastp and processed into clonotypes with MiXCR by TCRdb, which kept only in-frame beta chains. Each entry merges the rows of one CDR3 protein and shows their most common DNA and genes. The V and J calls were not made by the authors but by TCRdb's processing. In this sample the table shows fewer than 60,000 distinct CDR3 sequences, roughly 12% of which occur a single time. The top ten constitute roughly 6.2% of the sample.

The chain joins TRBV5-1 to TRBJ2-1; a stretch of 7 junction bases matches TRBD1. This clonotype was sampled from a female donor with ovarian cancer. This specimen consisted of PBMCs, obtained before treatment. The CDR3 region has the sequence CASSPPGQTVKSSYNEQFF. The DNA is TGCGCCAGCAGCCCCCCGGGACAGACGGTTAAAAGCTCCTACAATGAGCAGTTCTTC.